This entry features one T cell receptor (beta chain) sequence. Its antigen remains unidentified. The sample holds no much larger clone one base away, and base qualities are not on file. The sample is drawn from a study of cytomegalovirus exposure and HLA in healthy donors (TCRdb year 2017). Some background on the complete study: In an earlier analysis of 587 of the donors, around 290 Gb of sequence data and some 100 million unique TCR beta sequences from about 179 million T cells were reported. An earlier analysis of approximately 640 of the donors applied high-throughput TCR beta sequencing to assess whether each TCR beta V gene segment acted as functional or pseudogenic. The aim of the study was to test whether cataloging public T cell receptors could identify signatures of past pathogen exposure. Every discovery cohort repertoire had been produced on one sequencing platform. A later analysis re-analyzed previously published TCR beta repertoires from approximately 700 donors and added high-resolution HLA genotyping to study TCR occurrence patterns. Because of strong linkage in the cohort, 4 to 6 DR-DQ haplotypes were treated as single units for association and clustering. Typing coverage differed by locus: A, B, C, DRB1 and DQB1 were typed in about 629-640 donors, DQA1 in 500 to 550, DPA1 in some 570, and DPB1 in just under 490. Along with the roughly 610-subject first cohort, a separate validation cohort of 120 different subjects was used. To predict cytomegalovirus infection status, the study brought together high-throughput TCR immunosequencing, statistical association of individual TCRs with disease status, and machine learning. Of the roughly 420 genotyped donors, more than 75% were placed in the genetic ancestry cluster associated with self-reported Caucasian donors. Genome-wide SNP genotypes for about 65% of the roughly 670 donors were used in a later genetic analysis, which treated that subset as a discovery cohort. On average, roughly 250,000 unique TCR beta nucleotide sequences were sequenced per donor among a few hundred genotyped donors of the cohort, with about 17% of those sequences being non-productive. Approximately 310 gigabases of sequencing data and 70 million to 85 million unique TCR sequences were included in an early release covering under 650 HLA-typed donors. Using immunosequencing, the study profiled T cell repertoires from around 680 subjects and related those repertoires to cytomegalovirus serostatus. Class I and class II HLA loci were covered by the typing at four-digit resolution. Alongside the repertoire data, information on donor age, sex, ethnicity and CMV serostatus was compiled. In the later analysis, no new phenotypic data were used to find candidate immune exposures; instead, reliance was placed on TCR beta sequences and their occurrence across donors. General study outcomes and caveats: A later analysis found that TCR association rates varied across HLA loci, with DRB1 alleles showing the most associated TCRs and HLA-C alleles the fewest. Linkage disequilibrium might explain the correlated functional status among segregating V segments, but an unknown experimental factor could not be excluded. A further reported finding was that TCR beta sequences accurately predicted the HLA-A and HLA-B alleles for most subjects in the first cohort. A later analysis found that HLA-associated TCR beta chains were more clonally expanded and had lower generation probabilities than equally common non-associated chains. According to a later genetic analysis, donors in an Asian-associated ancestry cluster had fewer N-insertions in productive TCRs than the approximately 650-donor mean. A total of around 150 TCR beta chains were listed by the study as associated with cytomegalovirus. In this cohort, only TCR beta chains were sequenced, and detectable features were limited by the absence of alpha or paired-chain data. In a later genetic analysis, a missense DCLRE1C variant was associated with V-gene and J-gene trimming of TCR beta chains, and the association was replicated in an independent cohort. While some public TCRs were present in many individuals, most TCR sequences turned up only very rarely across donors. Because HLA typing was missing for some donors at each locus, association tests included only the typed subset. In vitro tests confirmed that a few of the cytomegalovirus-associated TCR beta chains recognize cytomegalovirus antigens. Sequencing depth was assumed to be roughly uniform across donors in the presence/absence analyses, though that assumption may not hold. Several of the top co-occurrence clusters appeared to be linked to parvovirus B19, influenza, CMV and Epstein-Barr virus, according to a later analysis. In both the original and validation cohorts, the classifier was reported to diagnose cytomegalovirus status with high specificity and sensitivity. The earlier analysis of 587 of the donors excluded some 16 rarely observed V segments, including chromosome 9 orphons, because counts were too low. In a later analysis, most CMV-associated TCR beta chains were found to appear HLA-restricted, with HLA associations seemingly driven largely by CMV exposure. Strong co-occurrence of HLA alleles, especially DR and DQ, made assigning TCR associations to individual alleles difficult. Immune exposure information for the cohort was limited to CMV serostatus. A cluster of highly shared sequence variants was judged likely to be a technical artifact of the sequencing pipeline. In a later analysis, 16,951 TCR beta sequences were associated with specific HLA alleles at a false discovery rate of 0.05. Broadly in line with IMGT annotations, most TCR beta V segments showed up in productive rearrangements about 87% or about 30% of the time in an earlier analysis of 587 of the donors. The authors suggested that the approach could potentially be extended to other disease states and immunological phenotypes.

The cohort comprised around 700 healthy bone marrow donors. All cohort members were sampled while nominally healthy, although unrecorded immune exposures were likely present. The donor tested CMV seropositive, placing the donor among the 289 seropositive members of the cohort. A peripheral blood sample was provided by each donor, and peripheral blood mononuclear cells were used for TCR beta sequencing. Genomic DNA was extracted from the blood cell samples with the Qiagen DNeasy Blood Extraction Kit. Libraries were prepared through the immunoSEQ multiplex PCR assay. For the multiplex PCR, a mixture combining 60 forward primers for TCR Vbeta segments and 13 reverse primers for TCR Jbeta segments was used. Amplification of the CDR3 region of rearranged TCR beta genes was performed with a multiplex PCR assay on genomic DNA. On the Illumina HiSeq System, the amplified TCR beta libraries were sequenced as 87-base-pair reads. The study's processing was this. In a later analysis, tens of millions of unique TCR beta chains were counted across the 500 to 700 repertoires, and roughly 11 million of these chains were shared by at least two donors. A nearest-neighbor algorithm error-corrected the raw reads and collapsed the reads into unique sequences, merging closely related sequences to remove PCR and sequencing errors. Alignment of CDR3 sequences to IMGT reference sequences was used to assign V, D and J gene segments. For a sequence to be retained, at least a six-nucleotide match to both a V gene segment and a J gene segment was required. A rearrangement counted as productive if the CDR3 had no stop codons and remained in frame with V and J, and every other rearrangement counted as non-productive. Following IMGT convention, CDR3 was defined as the stretch from the second conserved V-encoded cysteine to the conserved J-encoded phenylalanine. Sequences without an unambiguous match to a single V gene segment were excluded from the earlier analysis of approximately 560 of the donors. An earlier analysis of 587 of the donors called V segments functional above 56.7% productive rearrangements and segregating when the between-donor standard deviation exceeded 5%. To diagnose cytomegalovirus status from the catalog of TCR beta chain sequences, a statistical classification framework was built. In a later analysis, V and J genes were assigned by comparing TCR nucleotide sequences against IMGT/GENE-DB human TR gene sequences. Using the TCRdist pipeline, a later analysis assigned CDR3 sequences along with most-parsimonious VDJ recombination scenarios. In a later analysis, each TCR beta chain was defined by its CDR3 amino acid sequence together with its V-gene family, and reads lacking a unique V-gene family were excluded. As a way to deal with suspected cross-contamination and a sequencing artifact, a later analysis dropped hundreds of nucleotide sequences that were highly shared and had low generation probability. For each public chain, a later analysis derived a clonal expansion index from normalized ranks of inferred template counts within each repertoire. In a later analysis, generation probabilities were computed using a VDJ recombination model fitted to out-of-frame rearrangements, and the results were checked against IGoR. In a later analysis, hypergeometric tests were used to score TCR-TCR, TCR-HLA and TCR-CMV co-occurrence, with a repertoire-size bias correction applied to TCR pairs. A later analysis estimated false discovery rates by permuting HLA or CMV assignments 20 times. In a later analysis, co-occurring TCRs were grouped using DBSCAN, and TCRdist sequence similarity was added for clustering within HLA-allele-positive subsets. For co-occurrence clustering, repertoires with fewer than 30,000 or more than 120,000 public chains were excluded, along with five repertoires with anomalous nucleotide sharing. TCRdb limited this immuneACCESS table to in-frame rearrangements with V and J called. A share of clones is missing; checked studies link under half to unresolved V genes, and the rest is unexplained. The V and J calls and clone size are taken from that table; D and trimming were inferred from the DNA. The sample contains over 85,000 clones, approximately 77% of them found a single time. 8.5% to 10% of the sample comes from the top ten.

The material sequenced was PBMCs. The origin of this receptor is a male donor in good health and CMV-seropositive.

The DNA sequence is TGTGCCAGCAGCCCGACAAGGCGCACAGATACGCAGTATTTT. It encodes CASSPTRRTDTQYF. The chain uses TRBV28 and TRBJ2-3; a confident D gene designation cannot be given. Inclusive of the bounding cysteine and phenylalanine, the CDR3 is 14 residues long. Only the CDR3 portion is preserved as DNA: 42 bases, with reading frame beginning at the first base. Trimming at the junction amounts to 6 bases on V and 1 base on J, and the germline ends lie 11 bases apart. The germline V gene sets CDR1 to MDHEN and CDR2 to SYDVKM.